This T cell receptor (beta chain) was profiled in a study of cytomegalovirus exposure and HLA in healthy donors. Study-wide results and caveats: In a later analysis, DRB1 alleles had the most associated TCRs; HLA-C alleles the fewest. Most of the CMV-associated TCR beta chains (in a later analysis) appeared to be HLA-restricted. Altogether, more than 150 TCR beta chains were recorded as cytomegalovirus-associated. Some highly shared sequence variants likely arose as a pipeline artifact.

Deletions cut 3 bases from V and 2 bases from J, with 16 bases between. CDR3 size: 16 residues. CDR1 LNHDA and CDR2 SQIVND come from the germline V gene (reference sequence). As concerns this clone: Its target is unknown.

The PCR ran on 60 Vbeta and 13 Jbeta primers. The repertoire was sequenced with immunoSEQ multiplex PCR; TCRdb's copy has only in-frame clones and lacks some. Here the sample spans roughly 190,000 clones, roughly 80% being singletons. This rearrangement joins TRBV19 to TRBJ1-2; D gene unclear. The TCR originated in a woman in her late teens or twenties in good health and CMV-seronegative. Sequences were obtained from PBMCs. The DNA of the CDR3 is TGTGCCAGTAGTATCCTTGGAGCGGTCGTAAACTATGGCTACACCTTC. Encoded protein: CASSILGAVVNYGYTF.